This TCR beta chain was observed in a study of CD8 T cells in ankylosing spondylitis. Broader study findings: It appeared that ankylosing spondylitis blood was characterized by a TCR beta motif of roughly 8 highly homologous variants.

As for this clonotype: Its antigen is currently unknown.

CDR3 size: 17 residues. Trimming shortened V by 1 base and J by 0 bases, and 13 bases separated the two germline ends. Germline V gives CDR1 SGHTA, CDR2 FQGNSA. TCRdb re-analysed the 5' RACE reads in MiXCR, keeping a single row per CDR3 protein. The repertoire holds about 510,000 distinct CDR3 sequences, with approximately 5% as singletons. This TCR was sampled from a male donor with ankylosing spondylitis. The chain employs TRBV7-2 and TRBJ2-1, with D tentatively TRBD2 (6 bases). Sequencing used blood, either unsorted or a sorted T cell fraction (not recorded which). CDR3 loop: CASSLVGTLSSYNEQFF. The CDR3 bases are TGTGCCAGCAGCTTAGTTGGGACTTTGAGCTCCTACAATGAGCAGTTCTTC.